Presented here are 22 T cell receptor beta chains from one specimen sequenced in a study of T-cell memory formation after mild COVID-19. TCRdb itself ran the 5' RACE reads through MiXCR, one entry per CDR3 protein. The table has roughly 120,000 distinct CDR3 sequences, roughly 15% seen once. The sample was PBMCs or a T cell subset sorted from them (not recorded which). The receptors here all came from an adult woman who had mild COVID-19 (a few samples of this study predate the infection). Cell type and time point are not known.

The gene calls are TRBV30 and TRBJ1-2, with D possibly matching TRBD1 (5 bases). This CDR3 has 16 amino acids. Germline lookup yields CDR1 GTSNPN and CDR2 SVGIG (reference sequence). V lost 3 bases, J lost 5 bases, and 22 bases lay in between. The CDR3 bases are TGTGCCTGGAGCGACCCTCCCCGGACGGGGGGATATGGCTACACCTTC. It codes for CAWSDPPRTGGYGYTF.

V is TRBV27 and J is TRBJ1-5; D not resolved. Germline CDR1 is MNHEY and CDR2 is SMNVEV (reference sequence). V lost 6 bases and J 6 bases, leaving 18 bases between the germline ends. This CDR3 region has 15 residues. CDR3 region: CASRLRGGVSQPQHF. CDR3 DNA: TGTGCCAGCAGATTACGAGGTGGGGTATCTCAGCCCCAGCATTTT.

CDR3 amino acids: CASSPRRASETQYF. The CDR3 DNA follows: TGTGCCAGCTCTCCCCGACGGGCGTCCGAGACCCAGTACTTC. The chain combines TRBV18 with TRBJ2-5; D gene unclear. V was cut by 6 bases and J by 5 bases, with 16 bases left in between. CDR3 length: 14 residues. Per the germline V gene, CDR1 is KGHSH and CDR2 is LQKENI.

This clonotype was counted a few times. The rearrangement uses TRBV7-2 and TRBJ1-5; D unclear. Trimming shortened V by 5 bases and J by 13 bases, and 21 bases separated the two germline ends. CDR3 length: 14 residues. Germline V gives CDR1 SGHTA, CDR2 FQGNSA. The CDR3 DNA reads TGTGCCAGCAGCCTCGACCGCCCCAGGCAGCGGCAGCATTTT. Its protein is CASSLDRPRQRQHF. Complete variable domain (other parts from reference TRBV7-2 and TRBJ1-5): GAGVSQSPSNKVTEKGKDVELRCDPISGHTALYWYRQSLGQGLEFLIYFQGNSAPDKSGLPSDRFSAERTGGSVSTLTIQRTQQEDSAVYLCASSLDRPRQRQHFGDGTRLSIL.

This clonotype has more than one count but fewer than ten. This sequence joins TRBV6-5 and TRBJ1-5; no clear D gene. Germline V gene lookup returns CDR1 MNHEY and CDR2 SVGAGI. CDR3 size: 13 residues. The ends were cut back, 7 bases at V and 10 bases at J, with 17 bases in the middle. The CDR3 spells CASTVRKGRPQHF. CDR3 coding DNA: TGTGCCAGCACCGTAAGGAAGGGCCGCCCCCAGCATTTT.

This clonotype was observed a handful of times. This chain links TRBV5-1 with TRBJ1-1; D might be TRBD1 (5 bases). Looked up from germline, CDR1 is SGHRS and CDR2 is YFSETQ. The CDR3 has 15 residues. Trimming left V 4 bases short and J 1 base short, with 14 bases between. The CDR3 loop reads CASSPTGEGNTEAFF. The CDR3 coding sequence is TGCGCCAGCAGCCCTACGGGGGAGGGGAACACTGAAGCTTTCTTT.

The sample holds a few counts of this clonotype. This rearrangement joins TRBV7-8 to TRBJ2-7, with 11 bases identical to TRBD2. CDR3 length equals 16 residues. The V and J ends lost 5 bases and 1 base, in that order; junction bases with no gene match: 7. Germline V lookup: CDR1 SGHVS, CDR2 FQNEAQ. The chain's CDR3 is CASSPGASGRSYEQYF. CDR3 bases: TGTGCCAGCAGCCCTGGGGCTAGCGGGAGGTCCTACGAGCAGTACTTC. The full variable domain, its missing parts supplied by reference TRBV7-8 and TRBJ2-7, is GAGVSQSPRYKVAKRGQDVALRCDPISGHVSLFWYQQALGQGPEFLTYFQNEAQLDKSGLPSDRFFAERPEGSVSTLKIQRTQQEDSAVYLCASSPGASGRSYEQYFGPGTRLTVT.

The J gene is TRBJ2-3, the V gene TRBV9, with unresolved D. Trimming cost V 3 bases and J 3 bases, with 26 bases left between them. Germline V CDR1 and CDR2: SGDLS, YYNGEE. CDR3 length equals 19 residues. This chain's CDR3 is CASSARSSKDVPVTDTQYF. The CDR3 DNA sequence: TGTGCCAGCAGCGCCCGTAGTTCGAAGGACGTCCCAGTTACAGATACGCAGTATTTT.

The table lists this clonotype with a few counts. The genes are TRBV27 and TRBJ1-5, with 12 bases fitting TRBD1. Germline V gene sequence: CDR1 MNHEY, CDR2 SMNVEV (reference sequence). The V and J ends lost 5 bases and 7 bases, in that order; junction bases with no gene match: 12. This CDR3 comprises 17 residues. CDR3 protein: CASSPERGTGGSQPQHF. CDR3 DNA sequence: TGTGCCAGCAGTCCTGAGAGAGGGACAGGGGGCAGCCAGCCCCAGCATTTT.

At least ten counts were recorded for this clonotype. The chain joins TRBV12-3 or TRBV12-4 to TRBJ2-7; D is ambiguous. Trimming stripped 2 bases from V and 1 base from J, with 6 bases between. This CDR3 has 13 amino acids. The CDR3 DNA reads TGTGCCAGCAGTTTACAGGCGTCCTACGAGCAGTACTTC. This translates into CASSLQASYEQYF.

The rearrangement uses TRBV9 and TRBJ2-7, with TRBD1 matching 8 bases. CDR3 length equals 16 residues. Germline lookup yields CDR1 SGDLS and CDR2 YYNGEE. V shed 3 bases and J 7 bases; nucleotides not matched to a gene: 15. CDR3 nucleotide sequence: TGTGCCAGCAGCGGAAGGGGGACAGGAGAGTTGGGTGAGCAGTACTTC. This sequence encodes CASSGRGTGELGEQYF.

This clonotype showed up just a few times. CDR3 nucleotide sequence: TGCGCCAGCAGCCAGGTCTCTAGCGGGAGCGTAGGCAATGAGCAGTTCTTC. It is translated as CASSQVSSGSVGNEQFF. The V call is TRBV4-1, the J call TRBJ2-1; the match to TRBD2 covers 10 bases. The CDR3 loop spans 17 amino acids. Germline V gene sequence: CDR1 MGHRA, CDR2 YSYEKL. V shed 3 bases and J 6 bases; nucleotides not matched to a gene: 11.

The chain employs TRBV20-1 and TRBJ1-2, with D uncertain. CDR3 length: 15 amino acids. CDR1 DFQATT and CDR2 SNEGSKA come from the germline V gene (reference sequence). V dropped 6 bases and J dropped 0 bases, with 17 bases sitting between them. The CDR3 nucleotides read TGCAGTGCCCCCCCATTGGCGGGCGCTAACTATGGCTACACCTTC. Amino acids: CSAPPLAGANYGYTF.

This clonotype was found a few times. The rearrangement joins TRBV6-5 to TRBJ1-4; perhaps TRBD1 as D (5 bases). Deletions cut 9 bases from V and 4 bases from J, with 24 bases between. Germline V gene lookup returns CDR1 MNHEY and CDR2 SVGAGI. The CDR3 runs 17 residues. For the CDR3, the DNA is TGTGCCAGTGGGGCCGGTGGCGCCGCGACATTTAATGAAAAACTGTTTTTT. Translation gives CASGAGGAATFNEKLFF.

This clonotype was observed many times. The rearrangement uses TRBV6-6 and TRBJ2-1, with D perhaps TRBD2 (6 bases). Germline V gene sequence: CDR1 MNHNY, CDR2 SVGAGI (reference sequence). The V and J ends lost 6 bases and 0 bases respectively, with 12 bases between them. The CDR3 is made up of 15 amino acids. CDR3 nucleotides: TGTGCCAGCAGCCGCGGGGATATCTCCTACAATGAGCAGTTCTTC. This translates into CASSRGDISYNEQFF.

The table lists this clonotype with a few counts. This chain uses TRBV10-3 with TRBJ2-1; 13 positions agree with TRBD2. The germline CDR1 and CDR2 sequences are ENHRY and SYGVKD. The CDR3 loop spans 15 amino acids. Germline trimming cut 4 bases from V and 5 bases from J; bases unmatched to any gene: 2. This CDR3 is CAISGLAGGHNEQFF. In nucleotides, the CDR3 is TGTGCCATCAGTGGACTAGCGGGAGGCCACAATGAGCAGTTCTTC.

This clonotype was seen only a few times. The genes are TRBV24-1 and TRBJ2-7; weak D call: TRBD1 (7 bases). The V gene's germline CDR1 is KGHDR and CDR2 SFDVKD. The V gene lost 4 bases and the J gene lost 7 bases, with 16 bases spanning the gap. CDR3 size: 14 residues. In nucleotides, the CDR3 is TGTGCCACCAGTGACCGAGAGACAGGGAGGGAGCAGTACTTC. As protein: CATSDRETGREQYF.

In its sample, this clonotype was seen a few times. V gene TRBV4-1 combines with J gene TRBJ1-2, with 7 bases matching TRBD1. In germline, CDR1 is MGHRA, CDR2 YSYEKL. The length of the CDR3 is 13 residues. The V and J ends lost 2 bases and 8 bases, in that order; junction bases with no gene match: 5. The CDR3 reads CASSQTGTDGYTF. The CDR3 DNA reads as TGCGCCAGCAGCCAAACCGGGACAGACGGCTACACCTTC.

This clonotype was seen a handful of times. V gene TRBV6-5 combines with J gene TRBJ2-7, with D uncertain. There are 17 residues in the CDR3. Per germline, CDR1 MNHEY and CDR2 SVGAGI. The V end lost 0 bases, the J end lost 5 bases, and 20 bases lay between the germline ends. The CDR3 DNA follows: TGTGCCAGCAGTTACTCGAATTTGTGGAGTTCTCAAGACGAGCAGTACTTC. It translates to CASSYSNLWSSQDEQYF.

This clonotype has a handful of counts. The J gene is TRBJ2-1, the V gene TRBV29-1, with D maybe TRBD2 (5 bases). CDR1 and CDR2 from the germline V gene are SQVTM and ANQGSEA. With 4 bases removed from V and 4 bases from J, the gap between germline ends came to 14 bases. The CDR3 is made up of 14 amino acids. CDR3 bases: TGCAGCGTTGGCGGGCTGTCCCTATACAATGAGCAGTTCTTC. This codes for CSVGGLSLYNEQFF.

The chain carries TRBV7-8 and TRBJ2-1; 7 bases line up with TRBD1. This CDR3 has 14 amino acids. Trimming removed 5 bases from V and 3 bases from J; junction bases left unmatched: 4. Looked up from germline, CDR1 is SGHVS and CDR2 is FQNEAQ. In DNA, the CDR3 is TGTGCCAGCAGCCCCCGGGACAGCTACAATGAGCAGTTCTTC. It translates to CASSPRDSYNEQFF.

The gene calls are TRBV9 and TRBJ2-7, with D perhaps matching TRBD1 or TRBD2 (5 bases each). Trimming stripped 0 bases from V and 3 bases from J, with 16 bases between. The CDR3 is 16 residues long. Germline V CDR1 and CDR2: SGDLS, YYNGEE. The chain's CDR3 is CASSVGSGTLDYEQYF. In DNA form, the CDR3 reads TGTGCCAGCAGCGTAGGGTCCGGGACCCTCGACTACGAGCAGTACTTC.